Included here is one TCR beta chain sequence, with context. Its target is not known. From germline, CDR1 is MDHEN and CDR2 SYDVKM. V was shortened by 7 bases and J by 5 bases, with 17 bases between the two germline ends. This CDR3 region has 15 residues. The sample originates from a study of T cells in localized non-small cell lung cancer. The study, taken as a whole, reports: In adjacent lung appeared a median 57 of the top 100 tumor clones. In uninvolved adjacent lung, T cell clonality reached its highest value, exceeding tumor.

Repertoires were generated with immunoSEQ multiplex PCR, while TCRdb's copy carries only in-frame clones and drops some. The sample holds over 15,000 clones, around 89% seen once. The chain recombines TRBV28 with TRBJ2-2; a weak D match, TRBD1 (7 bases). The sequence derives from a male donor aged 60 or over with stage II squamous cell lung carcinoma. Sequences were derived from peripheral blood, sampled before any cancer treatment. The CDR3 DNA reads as TGTGCCAGCACCGTGCGGGACAGCGCTACCGGGGAGCTGTTTTTT. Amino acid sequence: CASTVRDSATGELFF.